The present TCR beta chain was sequenced within a study of blood T cell repertoires in COVID-19. Across the study: Acute and convalescent COVID-19 specimens originated in the United States, Italy and Spain. T cells, B-cell-depleted T cells, or PBMCs provided the cDNA or gDNA that served as material.

Original data processing: Scientists estimated how many nucleated cells there were by amplifying reference gene primers. Only in-frame clones appear in the TCRdb table, and some are missing; sequencing was by immunoSEQ multiplex PCR. V, J and clone size are those of that table, while D and trimming were read from the DNA. The sample comprises about 68,000 clones, about nine tenths of which are singletons, and about 8.1% rests with the top ten. Germline assignment: CDR1 MDHEN and CDR2 SYDVKM. V dropped 8 bases and J dropped 8 bases, with 19 bases sitting between them. The CDR3 totals 15 residues. The clonotype originates from a man aged 25 to 40 with acute or convalescent COVID-19. The genes are TRBV28 and TRBJ1-6; the D is unclear. The sequenced sample was peripheral blood. The CDR3 DNA reads TGTGCCAGCTCCACACCATCAGGTTTAGATTCACCCCTCCACTTT. It encodes CASSTPSGLDSPLHF.